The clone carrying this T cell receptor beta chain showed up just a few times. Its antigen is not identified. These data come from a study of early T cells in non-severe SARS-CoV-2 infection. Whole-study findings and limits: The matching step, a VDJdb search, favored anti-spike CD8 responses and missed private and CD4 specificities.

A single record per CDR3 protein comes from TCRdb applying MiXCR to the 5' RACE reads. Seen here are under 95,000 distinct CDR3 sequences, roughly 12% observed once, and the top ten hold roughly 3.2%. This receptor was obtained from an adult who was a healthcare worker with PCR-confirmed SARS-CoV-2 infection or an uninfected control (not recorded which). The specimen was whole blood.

CDR3 bases: TGCAGTGCTCTATTCGGGGAGGCCGGGGAGCTGTTTTTT. Its translation is CSALFGEAGELFF. The genes are TRBV20-1 and TRBJ2-2; weak D call: TRBD2 (6 bases). The CDR3 extends over 13 amino acids. Deletions cut 5 bases from V and 6 bases from J, with 13 bases between. Germline loops: CDR1 DFQATT, CDR2 SNEGSKA (reference sequence).